These T cell receptor beta chains were read from a single sample in a study of cytomegalovirus exposure and HLA in healthy donors. The table came from immunoSEQ multiplex PCR; TCRdb's copy has only in-frame clones and leaves some out. The data show around 150,000 clones, about 76% seen once. The sample taken for sequencing was PBMCs. These receptors came from a young man in good health and CMV-seronegative. Both conserved end residues are trimmed from each CDR3. Fields, in order: CDR3 protein, J gene, V gene, CDR3 length.

cdr3_aa: ASSFRTGTYEQY
j_call: TRBJ2-7
v_call: TRBV7-8
cdr3_length: 12

cdr3_aa: ASSLGDSEGWDYGYT
j_call: TRBJ1-2
v_call: TRBV5-1
cdr3_length: 15

cdr3_aa: AWSAEVGRDEQY
j_call: TRBJ2-7
v_call: TRBV30
cdr3_length: 12

cdr3_aa: ASSSGQGGAPLH
j_call: TRBJ1-6
v_call: TRBV7-9
cdr3_length: 12

cdr3_aa: ASSGTGYEQY
j_call: TRBJ2-7
v_call: TRBV11-2
cdr3_length: 10

cdr3_aa: ASSLLRSYNEQF
j_call: TRBJ2-1
v_call: TRBV5-6
cdr3_length: 12

cdr3_aa: ASSLGSLARAVYEQY
j_call: TRBJ2-7
v_call: TRBV7-2
cdr3_length: 15

cdr3_aa: ASSDIGINTETQY
j_call: TRBJ2-3
v_call: TRBV2
cdr3_length: 13

cdr3_aa: ASRRVRGYT
j_call: TRBJ1-2
v_call: TRBV6-1
cdr3_length: 9

cdr3_aa: ASSSTGGESGANVLT
j_call: TRBJ2-6
v_call: TRBV19
cdr3_length: 15

cdr3_aa: ASSGRDRASYEQY
j_call: TRBJ2-7
v_call: TRBV18
cdr3_length: 13

cdr3_aa: ASSVGQGVPEAF
j_call: TRBJ1-1
v_call: TRBV27
cdr3_length: 12

cdr3_aa: ASSEVTRAYEQY
j_call: TRBJ2-7
v_call: TRBV6-5
cdr3_length: 12

cdr3_aa: ASSPVTGNNYGYT
j_call: TRBJ1-2
v_call: TRBV28
cdr3_length: 13

cdr3_aa: AGSRENYGYT
j_call: TRBJ1-2
v_call: TRBV2
cdr3_length: 10

cdr3_aa: ASTSTEFRETQY
j_call: TRBJ2-5
v_call: TRBV27
cdr3_length: 12

cdr3_aa: ASSHWGGDEQF
j_call: TRBJ2-1
v_call: TRBV4-1
cdr3_length: 11

cdr3_aa: ASSPGPGGHEQY
j_call: TRBJ2-7
v_call: TRBV11-2
cdr3_length: 12

cdr3_aa: SVEPTSRDPAF
j_call: TRBJ1-1
v_call: TRBV29-1
cdr3_length: 11

cdr3_aa: ASSDGTGPSEQY
j_call: TRBJ2-7
v_call: TRBV10-1
cdr3_length: 12

cdr3_aa: AASGLDTEAF
j_call: TRBJ1-1
v_call: TRBV10-3
cdr3_length: 10

cdr3_aa: ASSLVSGSTGKRVEY
j_call: TRBJ2-7
v_call: TRBV5-8
cdr3_length: 15